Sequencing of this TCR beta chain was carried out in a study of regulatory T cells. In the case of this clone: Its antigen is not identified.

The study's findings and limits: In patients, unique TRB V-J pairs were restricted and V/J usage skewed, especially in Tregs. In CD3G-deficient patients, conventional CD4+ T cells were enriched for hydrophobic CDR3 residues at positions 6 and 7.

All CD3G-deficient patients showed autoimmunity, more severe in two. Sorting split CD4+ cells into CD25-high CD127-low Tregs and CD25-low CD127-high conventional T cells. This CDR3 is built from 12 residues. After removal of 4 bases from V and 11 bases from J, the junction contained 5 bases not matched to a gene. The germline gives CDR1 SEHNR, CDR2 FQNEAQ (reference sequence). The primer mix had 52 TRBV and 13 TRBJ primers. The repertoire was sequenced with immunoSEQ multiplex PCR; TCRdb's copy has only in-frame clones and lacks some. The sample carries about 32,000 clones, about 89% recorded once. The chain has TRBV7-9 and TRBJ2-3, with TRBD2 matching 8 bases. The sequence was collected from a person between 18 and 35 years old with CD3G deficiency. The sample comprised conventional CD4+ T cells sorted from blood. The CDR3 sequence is CASSSGLAGQYF. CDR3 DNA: TGTGCCAGCAGCTCCGGACTAGCTGGGCAGTATTTT.